In this sample, the clone carrying this T cell receptor (beta chain) turned up a few times. Its antigen is not identified. This CDR3 spans 16 amino acids. Per the germline V gene, CDR1 is LNHDA and CDR2 is SQIVND (reference sequence). V shed 3 bases and J 5 bases; nucleotides not matched to a gene: 7. The data originate from a study of T-cell memory formation after mild COVID-19. Study-wide results and caveats: In second-wave clones peaking day 37, SARS-CoV-2 specificity remained unconfirmed. Contracting CD8+ clones were enriched in EMRA, CD4+ mainly in CM and EM.

TCRdb analysed the 5' RACE reads with MiXCR anew, one entry per CDR3 protein. The sample comprises about 110,000 distinct CDR3 sequences, over 15% of which are singletons, and approximately 5% rests with the top ten. The receptor comes from a man aged 18 to 29 who had mild COVID-19 (a few samples of this study predate the infection). Cell type and time point are not known. The specimen sequenced was PBMCs or a T cell subset sorted from them (not recorded which). The gene calls are TRBV19 and TRBJ2-1; 10 bases fit TRBD1. The CDR3 loop reads CASSIRGGQGNNEQFF. CDR3 DNA sequence: TGTGCCAGTAGTATCAGGGGGGGACAGGGGAACAATGAGCAGTTCTTC.